This T cell receptor (beta chain) was captured by sequencing in a study of regulatory T cells in long-lasting Graves disease (dated by TCRdb to the early 2020s). Describing the broader study: Antithyroid drugs had been taken for less than 3 months by newly diagnosed Graves' disease patients. Patients with persistent Graves' disease were compared with patients with newly diagnosed Graves' disease using TCR sequencing and RNA sequencing of peripheral blood. The study was registered as a clinical trial and conducted in China. A total of some 35 samples underwent TCR sequencing: about 13 from persistent and roughly 20 from newly diagnosed Graves' disease patients. The investigation overall reported the following: A larger number of public clonotypes was shared among persistent patients (fewer than 3,000) than among newly diagnosed patients (around 870). Persistent disease showed preferential use of TRBV28, TRBJ1-2 and TRBJ2-5, whereas newly diagnosed disease favored TRBV20-1 and TRBJ2-1. Sequencing and analysis were restricted to the TCR beta chain. Peripheral blood alone was examined, since thyroid tissue, which constituted the primary lesion, could not be accessed. Compared with newly diagnosed patients, patients with persistent Graves' disease had lower TCR Shannon entropy and fewer highly expanded clones, which suggests clonal expansion. As a limitation, the authors acknowledged that the small sample size may reduce accuracy.

The time point label here, explained by the study, means: newly diagnosed GD, antithyroid drugs for less than 3 months. RNA was extracted from PBMCs in TRIzol for both TCR sequencing and RNA sequencing. The diagnosis of Graves' disease was made according to American Thyroid Association guidelines. Patients for the study were recruited at an endocrinology department in Xi'an, China. Each patient gave about 9.1 milliliters of peripheral blood, collected in an EDTA anticoagulant tube. Ficoll Paque Plus density gradient separation was used to isolate PBMCs, and no further T cell sorting was performed. RNA quality was checked with an Agilent 2100 Bioanalyzer and agarose gel, and concentration with a NanoDrop 2000. The receptor library was made with multiplex PCR. Reads for this sample came from an Illumina HiSeq 4000. CDR3 regions were amplified by Arm-PCR with iRepertoire HTBI primers to construct TCR beta libraries. Before sequencing, the PCR products went through gel purification. The paper's data handling went like this. Across samples, 60 to 80 TRBV and around 15 TRBJ segments were identified and used for gene usage analysis of CDR3 amino acid clonotypes. Filtered high-quality paired reads were merged into contigs using COPE and FqMerger. Contigs were aligned with BLAST to IMGT TRBV, TRBD and TRBJ reference genes, and CDR3 was defined per IMGT. Highly expanded clones were defined as clonotypes with a frequency above 0.1%. Shannon entropy was used to measure repertoire diversity, and the Gini coefficient was used to measure V-J evenness. A clonotype found in more than one individual was treated as public. TCRdb handled the public reads itself, with Q25 trimming in fastp and clone calling in MiXCR, and kept productive beta chains. Rows are unified per CDR3 protein, each entry keeping the most common DNA and genes. TCRdb assigned the V and J calls; the authors' analysis was not used. This sample has some 400,000 distinct CDR3 sequences in its table, and 15% of those were observed once. The ten biggest clones cover approximately 16% of the sample.

With regard to this clonotype: Its binding antigen is unknown. No base qualities exist here, and no much larger clone lies one base off it.

From the germline V gene (reference sequence), CDR1 is GTSNPN and CDR2 is SVGIG. From the cysteine through the phenylalanine, the CDR3 covers 13 amino acids. The read is trimmed to its CDR3 DNA, 39 bases read in frame from base 1. Clipping removes 3 bases from V and 3 bases from J, with 3 as the unmatched junction base count. These records were also assigned to another study, of T cells in Graves' hyperthyroidism and ophthalmopathy. Per the second study: Graves' hyperthyroidism was defined as stable when no progression to ophthalmopathy occurred over 18 months of follow-up. The hyperthyroidism patients were between 18 and 65 years old and newly diagnosed, with a disease duration of less than 2 months. Any patient with an uncontrolled infection, another autoimmune disease, pregnancy or lactation was excluded. Clinical symptoms, serum thyroxine and TRAb, thyroid ultrasound, and orbital computed tomography formed the basis for the diagnoses. The first round of RT-PCR for the TCR CDR3 was performed with the HTBI primer set and the Qiagen OneStep RT-PCR kit. Most expanded thyroid clonotypes (frequency above 0.001) were also detected in blood, a finding suggesting that blood repertoires may reflect thyroid immune responses. A 13 V-J signature model separated ophthalmopathy from stable hyperthyroidism, with around 91% sensitivity and roughly 82% specificity in cross-validation and 80%/75% in testing. In validation, the model predicted progression to ophthalmopathy with approximately 71% sensitivity and 72% to 75% specificity, a median of about 6 months before onset. To identify TCR V-J signatures that set the groups apart, the researchers used a discovery cohort of more than 95 patients, made up of around 42 with Graves' ophthalmopathy and some 56 with stable Graves' hyperthyroidism. Whether ophthalmopathy could be predicted prospectively was tested in an independent validation cohort made up of 18 to 20 hyperthyroidism patients plus 17 patients who later progressed to ophthalmopathy. The 95 to 100 discovery patients were randomly split 7:3 into training and test sets. Thyroid tissue and blood T-cell repertoires from over 5 Graves' hyperthyroidism patients were also compared in the study. Following sampling, methimazole starting at 30 mg daily was given to hyperthyroidism patients, and high-dose intravenous methylprednisolone was given to ophthalmopathy patients. The libraries were constructed in a second round of multiplex PCR and then size-selected and purified. Paired-end sequencing of the libraries was performed with 100 bp reads on an Illumina HiSeq2000. SOAPnuke was used to process the raw data, with reads discarded if the reads contained adapters or uncalled bases, had a mean Phred below 15, or lacked an exact constant-primer or identifier match. High-quality paired reads were merged with COPE v1.2.5, and unique nucleotide sequences were defined as clonotypes. MiTCR v1.1 was used to align clonotypes to the IMGT TRBV, TRBD and TRBJ reference segments. Only V-J combinations with frequency above 0.0001, covering 99% to 99.2% of repertoires, were analysed. A TCS score was defined as the ratio of F50 (clonal expansion) to E x V (chaos), with BLOSUM62-based TCRdist applied between CDR3 peptides within each V-J. Welch's t-statistics and random forest reduced roughly 500 V-J features to 13, which were used in a naive Bayes classifier (R e1071). No statistical method was used to fix the sample size in advance, and group allocation was not hidden from the investigators. According to the paper, TCR Vbeta CDR3 sequencing was carried out on approximately 140 peripheral blood samples, which came from some 41 ophthalmopathy, some 73 hyperthyroidism and some 17 progressor patients.

Here the sequenced sample was peripheral blood mononuclear cells (PBMCs), taken at new diagnosis, from a patient treated with antithyroid drugs. Recombination linked TRBV30 to TRBJ2-7; 9 bases in the middle match TRBD1. This receptor was obtained from a woman in her twenties or thirties with Graves disease. Donor details come from another sample of the same person, matched by shared clones. The bases are TGTGCCTGGAGGACAGGGGGGTTCTACGAGCAGTACTTC. Its protein reads: CAWRTGGFYEQYF.